This TCR beta chain was profiled in a study of T cells in Graves' hyperthyroidism and ophthalmopathy. Researchers took RNA transcripts and amplified the TCR beta CDR3 regions from them. When the TCR CDR3 underwent first-round RT-PCR, the HTBI primer set was used. TCRdb re-analysed the multiplex PCR reads in MiXCR, keeping a single row per CDR3 protein. The table lists 490,000 or so distinct CDR3 sequences, about 45% of them singletons. Trimming cost V 8 bases and J 5 bases; bases outside gene matches: 11. Germline CDR1 and CDR2: SQVTM and ANQGSEA. The CDR3 runs to 13 residues. V gene TRBV29-1 combines with J gene TRBJ1-2; 7 bases align to TRBD1. Sequenced input: peripheral blood or thyroid tissue (not recorded which). The clonotype originates from an adult woman with Graves' disease, either hyperthyroidism or ophthalmopathy (not recorded which). The CDR3 region has the DNA TGCAGCCTAGCGACAGGGTGGGAGTATGGCTACACCTTC. Translating gives CSLATGWEYGYTF.